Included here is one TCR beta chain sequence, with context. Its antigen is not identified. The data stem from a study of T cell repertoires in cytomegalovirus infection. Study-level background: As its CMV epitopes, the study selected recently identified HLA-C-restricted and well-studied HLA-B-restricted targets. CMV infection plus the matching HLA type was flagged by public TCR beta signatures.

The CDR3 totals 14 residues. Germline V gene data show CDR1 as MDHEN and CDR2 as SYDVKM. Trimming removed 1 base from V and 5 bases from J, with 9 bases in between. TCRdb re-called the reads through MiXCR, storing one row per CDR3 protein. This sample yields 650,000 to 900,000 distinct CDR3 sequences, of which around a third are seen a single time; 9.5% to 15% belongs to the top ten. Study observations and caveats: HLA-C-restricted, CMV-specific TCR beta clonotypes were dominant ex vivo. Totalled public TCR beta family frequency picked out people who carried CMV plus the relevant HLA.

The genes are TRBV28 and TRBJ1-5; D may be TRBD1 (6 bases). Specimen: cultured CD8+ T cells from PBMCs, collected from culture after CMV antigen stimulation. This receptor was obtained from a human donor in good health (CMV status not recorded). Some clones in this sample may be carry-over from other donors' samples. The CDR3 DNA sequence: TGTGCCAGCAGTTTATCACAGGGTTATCAGCCCCAGCATTTT. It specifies CASSLSQGYQPQHF.